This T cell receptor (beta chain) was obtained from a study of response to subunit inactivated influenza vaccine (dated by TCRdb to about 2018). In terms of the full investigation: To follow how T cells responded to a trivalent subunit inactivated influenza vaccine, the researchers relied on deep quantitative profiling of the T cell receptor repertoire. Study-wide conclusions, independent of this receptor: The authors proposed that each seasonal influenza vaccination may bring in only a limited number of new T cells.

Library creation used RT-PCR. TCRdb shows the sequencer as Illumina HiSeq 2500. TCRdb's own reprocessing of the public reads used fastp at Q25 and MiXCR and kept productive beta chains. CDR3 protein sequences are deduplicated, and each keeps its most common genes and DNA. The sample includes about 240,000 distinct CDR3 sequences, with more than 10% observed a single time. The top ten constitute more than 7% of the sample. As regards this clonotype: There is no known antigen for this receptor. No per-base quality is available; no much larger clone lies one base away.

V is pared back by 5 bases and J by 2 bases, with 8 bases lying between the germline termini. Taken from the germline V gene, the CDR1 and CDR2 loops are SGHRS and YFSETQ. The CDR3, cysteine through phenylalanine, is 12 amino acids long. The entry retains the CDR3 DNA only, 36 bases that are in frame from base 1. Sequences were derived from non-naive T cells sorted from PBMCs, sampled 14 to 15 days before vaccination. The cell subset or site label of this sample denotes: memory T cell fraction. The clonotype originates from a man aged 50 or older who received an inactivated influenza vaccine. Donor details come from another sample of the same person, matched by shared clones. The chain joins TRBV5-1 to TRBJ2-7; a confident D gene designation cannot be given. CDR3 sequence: CASRDNPYEQYF. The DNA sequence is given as TGCGCCAGCAGAGACAACCCCTACGAGCAGTACTTC.